This T cell receptor beta chain was documented in a study of shared clonotypes between healthy human individuals. The overall study: Per donor, CD8 memory used one plate, CD8 naive used two, CD4 memory used three and CD4 naive used three.

A remark on this clone: Antigen unknown.

Study-level findings and limits: Rarefaction showed that sequencing of sorted subsets was incomplete (despite large depth). Non-shared clonotypes had lower generation probabilities than those shared by all four donors. Having only a few donors restricted how much genetic and exposure-history diversity was captured.

Naive CD8 isolation took CD45RO-negative cells positively selected for CCR7 and excluded terminally differentiated effector memory CD45RA+ cells. The V gene's germline CDR1 is SGHNT and CDR2 YYREEE (reference sequence). This CDR3 is built from 13 residues. With 1 base clipped from V and 7 bases from J, the junction kept 2 bases outside the gene matches. The method was immunoSEQ multiplex PCR; TCRdb's version includes in-frame clones alone and lacks a portion of them. The data contain about 820,000 clones, 80% to 95% of them singletons. Source material: naive CD8+ T cells sorted from blood. The chain employs TRBV5-4 and TRBJ1-2, with 9 bases lining up with TRBD1. The sequence was collected from a man in his thirties or forties in good health. The CDR3 here is CASSLWDRAGYTF. The CDR3 DNA is TGTGCCAGCAGCTTGTGGGACAGGGCTGGCTACACCTTC.